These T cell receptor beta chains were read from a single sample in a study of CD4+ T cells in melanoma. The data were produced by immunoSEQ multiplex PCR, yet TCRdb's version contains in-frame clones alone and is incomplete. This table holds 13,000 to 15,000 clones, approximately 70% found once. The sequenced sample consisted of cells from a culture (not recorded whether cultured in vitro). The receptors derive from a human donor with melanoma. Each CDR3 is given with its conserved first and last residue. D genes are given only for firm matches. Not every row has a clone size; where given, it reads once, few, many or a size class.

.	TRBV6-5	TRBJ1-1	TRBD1	TGTGCCAGCTCTAGACAGGGGAACACTGAAGCTTTCTTT	CASSRQGNTEAFF
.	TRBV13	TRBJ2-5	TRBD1	TGTGCCAGCAGCCCCCCGACAGGGGACACTTCAAAAGAGACCCAGTACTTC	CASSPPTGDTSKETQYF
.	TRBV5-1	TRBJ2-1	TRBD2	TGCGCCAGCAGCTGGCAGAACGTAGCGGGGGGGCTTGACAATGAGCAGTTCTTC	CASSWQNVAGGLDNEQFF
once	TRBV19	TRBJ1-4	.	TGTGCCAGTAGTATCGACCAGGGGAGAAGGGATGAAAAACTGTTTTTT	CASSIDQGRRDEKLFF
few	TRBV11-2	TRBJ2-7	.	TGTGCCAGCAGCTTAGATCAGGGGCTACTGCAGCAGTACTTC	CASSLDQGLLQQYF
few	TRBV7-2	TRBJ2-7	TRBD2	TGTGCCAGCAGCTCTCGCGTCGGTAGCGGGGGGGCCGGAGAGCAGTACTTC	CASSSRVGSGGAGEQYF
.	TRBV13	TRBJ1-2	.	TGTGCCAGCAGCTCGGGGGGGGAACCCTATGGCTACACCTTC	CASSSGGEPYGYTF
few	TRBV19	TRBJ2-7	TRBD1	TGTGCCAGTAGTACTATCGACAGGGGATTTGACGAGCAGTACTTC	CASSTIDRGFDEQYF
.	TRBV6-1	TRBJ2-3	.	TGTGCCAGCCAGCGGACATGGGGGTCGGATACGCAGTATTTT	CASQRTWGSDTQYF
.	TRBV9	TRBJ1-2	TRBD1	TGTGCCAGCAGCCCCTGGACAGGGCTTAGGGCCCTGTATGGCTACACCTTC	CASSPWTGLRALYGYTF
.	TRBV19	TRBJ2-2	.	TGTGCCAGTCCCCATCGGGACACCGGGGAGCTGTTTTTT	CASPHRDTGELFF
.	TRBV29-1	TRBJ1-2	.	TGCAGTGCGGGGTTGGGAGCTAACTATGGCTACACCTTC	CSAGLGANYGYTF
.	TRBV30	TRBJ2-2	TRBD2	TGTGCCTGGAAGCTAGCGGGGGGTAACACCGGGGAGCTGTTTTTT	CAWKLAGGNTGELFF
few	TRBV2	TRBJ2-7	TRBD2	TGTGCCAGCAGCCTGACTAGCGGGATCTACGAGCAGTACTTC	CASSLTSGIYEQYF
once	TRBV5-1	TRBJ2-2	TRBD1	TGCGCCAGCAGATCTGACAGGGGGCCCGGGGAGCTGTTTTTT	CASRSDRGPGELFF
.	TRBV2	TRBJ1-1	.	TGTGCCAGCAGTGTTCAACTCAGGGCCCCTGAAGCTTTCTTT	CASSVQLRAPEAFF
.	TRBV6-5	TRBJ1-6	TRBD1	TGTGCCAGCAGAAGGACCGGGACAGATAATTCACCCCTCCACTTT	CASRRTGTDNSPLHF
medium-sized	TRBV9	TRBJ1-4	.	TGTGCCAGCAACACCGGGACGGGTAATGAAAAACTGTTTTTT	CASNTGTGNEKLFF
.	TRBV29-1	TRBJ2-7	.	TGCAGCGTTGGTGTAGACGTTAACGAGCAGTACTTC	CSVGVDVNEQYF
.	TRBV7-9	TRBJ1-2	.	TGTGCCAGCAGCTTAGCCGGGGCAGGGGCTACACCTCTCTATGGCTACACCTTC	CASSLAGAGATPLYGYTF
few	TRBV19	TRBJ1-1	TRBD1	TGTGCCAGTAGTGCCGCCGGGACAGGGGGAGCGGCTTTCTTT	CASSAAGTGGAAFF
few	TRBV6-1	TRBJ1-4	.	TGTGCCAGGGGGGCGGTAACTAATGAAAAACTGTTTTTT	CARGAVTNEKLFF
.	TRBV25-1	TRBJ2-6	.	TGTGCCAGCAGTGAATATGGGGCTAGCTCTGGGGCCAACGTCCTGACTTTC	CASSEYGASSGANVLTF
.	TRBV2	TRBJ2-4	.	TGTGCCAGCACCCGACAGGTCGGCACCAAAAACATTCAGTACTTC	CASTRQVGTKNIQYF
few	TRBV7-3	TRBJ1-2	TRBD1	TGTGCCAGCAGCCTGACAGGGCATGGCTACACCTTC	CASSLTGHGYTF
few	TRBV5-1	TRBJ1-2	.	TGCGCCAGCAGCTCATTGGGGGAGACAGTGAACCCTAACTATGGCTACACCTTC	CASSSLGETVNPNYGYTF
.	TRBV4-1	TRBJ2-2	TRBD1	TGCGCCAGCAGTCCGTACAGGGGGCCGTTCACCGGGGAGCTGTTTTTT	CASSPYRGPFTGELFF
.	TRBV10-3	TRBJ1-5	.	TGTGCCATCAGCCAGCCCGGGGGACAGCCCCAGCATTTT	CAISQPGGQPQHF
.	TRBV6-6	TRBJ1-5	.	TGTGCCAGCAGCACAGGGTACAGTCAGCCCCAGCATTTT	CASSTGYSQPQHF
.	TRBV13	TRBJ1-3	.	TGTGCCAGCAGCTTACTAAACACCATATATTTT	CASSLLNTIYF
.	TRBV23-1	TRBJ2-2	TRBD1	TGCGCCAGCAGTCCCCGAGACAGGGAGAATCTGGGCACCGGGGAGCTGTTTTTT	CASSPRDRENLGTGELFF
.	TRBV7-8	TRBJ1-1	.	TGTGCCAGCAGCCATCTGGGGGCTGAAGCTTTCTTT	CASSHLGAEAFF
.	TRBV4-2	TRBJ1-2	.	TGTGCCAGCAGCTTTTTGGCTAACTATGGCTACACCTTC	CASSFLANYGYTF